This T cell receptor beta chain is from a study of long-term antiretroviral therapy in people with HIV. Treatment for every participant with HIV took place in the United States. As regards this clone: Its antigen remains unidentified.

The study, taken as a whole, reports: The ART regimens used between about 2003 and 2018 may be less effective than current ones.

Version v3.0 of the immunoSEQ assay was performed at survey level. TCRdb's copy holds only in-frame clones and misses some; the assay was immunoSEQ multiplex PCR. The sample includes some 20,000 clones, 60% to 85% of them seen just once. This CDR3 is 13 amino acids long. V was shortened by 2 bases and J by 5 bases, with 9 bases between the two germline ends. Germline lookup yields CDR1 SNHLY and CDR2 FYNNEI. The source of this sequence is a woman aged 40 to 50 with HIV. The V call is TRBV2, the J call TRBJ1-2; D unclear. The sample was unsorted PBMCs, taken 2.3 years after starting antiretroviral therapy. As DNA, the CDR3 is TGTGCCAGCAGTGAAAGCTCAGTATATGGCTACACCTTC. Translating gives CASSESSVYGYTF.